Shown below are 19 T cell receptor beta chains from a single sample sequenced in a study of Graves' ophthalmopathy and Graves' hyperthyroidism listed by TCRdb under 2018. Sequencing was performed on an Illumina HiSeq 2000. For repertoire sequencing, the TCR beta CDR3 regions were amplified from RNA transcripts. A first-round RT-PCR used HTBI primers with the Qiagen OneStep RT-PCR kit, followed by a second-round multiplex PCR, size selection and purification. TCRdb reanalyzed the raw reads on its own, using fastp at Q25 for trimming and MiXCR for clone calling, and kept in-frame beta chains. Each CDR3 protein appears once, grouped with its most common genes and DNA. Here the sample has about 25,000 distinct CDR3 sequences; approximately 48% occur a single time. The ten largest clones capture around 6.2% of the sample. The sequenced material came from peripheral blood. These TCRs come from an adult woman with stable Graves' hyperthyroidism.

This clonotype was recorded many times. This rearrangement joins TRBV28 to TRBJ2-3, with TRBD1 identical over 7 bases. The ends lost 8 bases at V and 5 bases at J; junction bases unmatched: 16. Germline V CDR1 and CDR2: MDHEN, SYDVKM. The length of the CDR3 is 16 residues. The CDR3 loop is CASRRDKRQGEDTQYF. DNA of the CDR3: TGTGCCAGCCGCCGAGACAAGAGACAGGGTGAAGATACGCAGTATTTT.

This clonotype showed up many times. This rearrangement joins TRBV5-8 to TRBJ1-1; 9 bases are a match to TRBD1. This CDR3 has 14 residues. J gave up 3 bases and V 5 bases, and 5 bases lay outside the gene matches. The germline V gene has CDR1 SGHTS and CDR2 YDEGEE. The CDR3 sequence is CASRPGQGYTEAFF. The CDR3, as DNA: TGTGCCAGCAGACCGGGACAGGGATACACTGAAGCTTTCTTT.

This clonotype was recorded at least ten times. The chain recombines TRBV6-4 with TRBJ2-1; D gene unclear. The CDR3 is 11 amino acids. V was pared by 2 bases and J by 9 bases, with 5 bases between. Germline CDR1 is MRHNA and CDR2 is SNTAGT. The CDR3 is CASSDGSEQFF. CDR3 DNA sequence: TGTGCCAGCAGTGACGGTAGTGAGCAGTTCTTC.

As for this clonotype: Relative to the germline gene, one junction end is altered; a read error may explain this. The chain employs TRBV19 and TRBJ2-7; 9 bases are shared with TRBD1. This CDR3 is 14 amino acids long. The germline V gene encodes CDR1 LNHDA and CDR2 SQIVND (reference sequence). The CDR3 sequence: CASGMDRGSNQQYF. CDR3 in DNA: TGTGCCAGTGGTATGGACAGGGGTAGCAATCAGCAGTACTTC.

In its sample, this clonotype was seen once. This CDR3 is missing its conserved last phenylalanine or tryptophan, likely due to a read error. The rearrangement joins TRBV19 to TRBJ2-7; D might be TRBD1 (6 bases). CDR1 LNHDA and CDR2 SQIVND come from the germline V gene (reference sequence). V was trimmed by 9 bases and J by 6 bases, leaving 18 bases between them. The CDR3 runs to 13 residues. This CDR3 reads CASGVGGTCEQYL. The CDR3 region has the DNA TGTGCCAGCGGGGTAGGGGGAACCTGCGAGCAGTACCTC.

The table lists this clonotype with many counts. The chain joins TRBV4-1 to TRBJ1-4; 7 bases align to TRBD1. J lost 7 bases, V lost 2 bases, and 4 bases had no gene match. Germline V CDR1 and CDR2: MGHRA, YSYEKL. This CDR3 region has 14 residues. CDR3: CASSQRGLSEKLFF. The CDR3 DNA is TGCGCCAGCAGCCAAAGGGGGCTTAGTGAAAAACTGTTTTTT.

A note on this clonotype: One junction end does not reproduce the germline sequence, and a read error may be involved. This chain joins TRBV2 and TRBJ2-5, with 8 bases aligning to TRBD2. The CDR3 totals 14 residues. Germline CDR1 reads SNHLY; CDR2 reads FYNNEI. This CDR3 reads CANSGSGSVETQYF. CDR3 nucleotide sequence: TGTGCCAACAGTGGCAGCGGGAGTGTCGAGACCCAGTACTTC.

V usage is TRBV10-3 and J usage is TRBJ1-2; no definite D call. CDR1 ENHRY and CDR2 SYGVKD come from the germline V gene. Between the trimmed V and J ends, which lost 7 bases and 4 bases, there was a span of 13 bases. This CDR3 region has 13 residues. The CDR3 region has the DNA TGTGCCATCAAGTCCCCGACAAGCTATGGCTACACCTTC. Protein product: CAIKSPTSYGYTF.

The V and J genes are TRBV10-1 and TRBJ1-4, with 9 positions matching TRBD1. This CDR3 region has 15 residues. With 5 bases clipped from V and 5 bases from J, the junction kept 6 bases outside the gene matches. CDR1 and CDR2 (germline): WNHNN, SYGVQD (reference sequence). CDR3 coding DNA: TGCGCCAGCAGTCGGGACAGGGTGGTCAATGAAAAACTGTTTTTT. Translation gives CASSRDRVVNEKLFF.

The chain links TRBV6-5 to TRBJ2-5; TRBD1 matches at 9 bases. CDR3 length equals 15 residues. Germline V gene data show CDR1 as MNHEY and CDR2 as SVGAGI. Trimming took 11 bases from V and 5 from J; bases not matched to a gene: 15. The CDR3, as DNA: TGTGCCGGCTGGGCCGGAACAGGGGGCCGGGAGACCCAGTACTTC. Protein: CAGWAGTGGRETQYF.

At least ten counts were recorded for this clonotype. The J gene is TRBJ2-3, the V gene TRBV4-3; 7 bases agree with TRBD2. Germline CDR1 LGHNA, CDR2 YSLEER. The CDR3 length is 13 residues. The J segment lost 6 bases and the V segment lost 3 bases, leaving 3 bases of the junction unmatched. CDR3 bases: TGCGCCAGCAGCCACTTGCGGGGGGATACGCAGTATTTT. Translated: CASSHLRGDTQYF.

This clonotype was seen ten or more times. The V and J genes are TRBV28 and TRBJ2-7; D is perhaps TRBD2 (5 bases). The CDR3 consists of 15 residues. Germline CDR1 MDHEN, CDR2 SYDVKM. The V end lost 7 bases, the J end lost 2 bases, and 18 bases lay between the germline ends. The DNA of the CDR3 is TGTGCCAGCAAACTTAGGCAGCGGAGCGCCTACGAGCAGTACTTC. Translating it yields CASKLRQRSAYEQYF.

This chain joins TRBV13 and TRBJ2-3; TRBD1 matches 7 bases. This CDR3 contains 14 residues. The trim removed 3 bases at V and 3 bases at J, leaving 3 bases unmatched. Germline CDR1 reads PRHDT; CDR2 reads FYEKMQ (reference sequence). The CDR3 nucleotides are TGTGCCAGCAGCTTCGACAGGGAGACAGATACGCAGTATTTT. Amino acids: CASSFDRETDTQYF. Full variable domain (outside the CDR3, taken from reference TRBV13 and TRBJ2-3): AAGVIQSPRHLIKEKRETATLKCYPIPRHDTVYWYQQGPGQDPQFLISFYEKMQSDKGSIPDRFSAQQFSDYHSELNMSSLELGDSALYFCASSFDRETDTQYFGPGTRLTVL.

This clonotype was detected ten times or more. This chain connects TRBV5-1 to TRBJ2-7; D assignment may be TRBD1 or TRBD2 (5 bases each). Germline assignment: CDR1 SGHRS and CDR2 YFSETQ. The CDR3 spans 15 residues. V shed 1 base and J shed 1 base, with 12 bases lying between them. CDR3 loop: CASSLMGDPSYEQYF. DNA for the CDR3: TGCGCCAGCAGCTTGATGGGGGACCCTTCCTACGAGCAGTACTTC.

This clonotype has a count of ten or more. CDR3 loop: CASSYSMDLGELFF. In nucleotides, the CDR3 is TGTGCCAGCAGTTACTCGATGGACCTCGGGGAGCTGTTTTTT. This chain joins TRBV6-5 and TRBJ2-2; D is unclear. From germline, CDR1 is MNHEY and CDR2 SVGAGI. The CDR3 is made up of 14 amino acids. V shed 0 bases and J shed 7 bases, with 9 bases lying between them.

This clonotype rates as medium-sized. V and J are TRBV29-1 and TRBJ2-7, with D tentatively TRBD1 (5 bases). V was pared by 3 bases and J by 0 bases, with 6 bases between. The length of the CDR3 is 12 residues. In germline, CDR1 is SQVTM, CDR2 ANQGSEA. CDR3: CSVDDSSYEQYF. The CDR3 DNA is TGCAGCGTTGATGACAGCTCCTACGAGCAGTACTTC.

This clonotype showed up many times. The chain links TRBV27 to TRBJ2-7; 11 bases are a match to TRBD1. Looked up from germline, CDR1 is MNHEY and CDR2 is SMNVEV (reference sequence). V lost 6 bases, J lost 9 bases, and 10 bases stayed unmatched. The CDR3 has 14 amino acids. The CDR3 coding sequence is TGTGCCAGCAGGACTTCAGGACAGGGGGCGCGGCAGTACTTC. It specifies CASRTSGQGARQYF.

This clonotype was seen repeatedly, ten times or more. Just one base apart from a much larger clone, this may be a read error. CDR3 sequence reads: CASSWASAYEQYF. CDR3 coding DNA: TGTGCCAGCAGTTGGGCGAGCGCCTACGAGCAGTACTTC. The V and J genes are TRBV27 and TRBJ2-7; D unresolved. Germline assignment: CDR1 MNHEY and CDR2 SMNVEV (reference sequence). This CDR3 comprises 13 residues. The ends were cut back, 4 bases at V and 2 bases at J, with 9 bases in the middle.

This clonotype showed up many times. The chain carries TRBV13 and TRBJ2-7, with TRBD1 matching over 8 bases. The CDR3 consists of 14 residues. Trimming at V came to 5 bases and at J to 0 bases, leaving 3 bases not matched to a gene. CDR1 is PRHDT, CDR2 FYEKMQ, per germline (reference sequence). Written as DNA, the CDR3 is TGTGCCAGCAGCCAGGACAGGGACTCCTACGAGCAGTACTTC. Translated: CASSQDRDSYEQYF.